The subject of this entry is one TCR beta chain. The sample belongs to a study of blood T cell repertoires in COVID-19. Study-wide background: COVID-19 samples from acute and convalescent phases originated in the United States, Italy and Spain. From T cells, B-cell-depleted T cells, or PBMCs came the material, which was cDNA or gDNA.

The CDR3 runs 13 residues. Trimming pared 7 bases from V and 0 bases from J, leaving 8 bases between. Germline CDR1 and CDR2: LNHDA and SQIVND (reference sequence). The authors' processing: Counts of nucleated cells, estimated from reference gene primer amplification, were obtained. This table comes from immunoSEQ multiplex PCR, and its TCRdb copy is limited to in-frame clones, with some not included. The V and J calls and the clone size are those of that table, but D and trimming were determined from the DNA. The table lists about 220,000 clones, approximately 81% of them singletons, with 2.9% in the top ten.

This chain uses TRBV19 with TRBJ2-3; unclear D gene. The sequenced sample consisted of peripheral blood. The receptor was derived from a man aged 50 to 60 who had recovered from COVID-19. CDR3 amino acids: CASTKTSTDTQYF. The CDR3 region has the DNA TGTGCCAGTACTAAAACTAGCACAGATACGCAGTATTTT.